The sequence of this T cell receptor (beta chain) was determined in a study of beta chain features in type 1 diabetes. Study in general: Comparable age, gender and cell yields were observed in patients relative to healthy donors.

This clone came up many times. Its matching antigen is unknown. The study's findings and limits: The study found fewer insertions and more deletions at VDJ junctions in type 1 diabetes patients.

The whole isolated RNA underwent reverse transcription, so sequencing captured expressed TCRB transcripts. Generated by immunoSEQ multiplex PCR, the TCRdb table keeps only in-frame clones and is missing some. Found here are about 130,000 clones, about a tenth of them singletons; the top ten hold around 0.68%. The V end lost 8 bases, the J end lost 1 base, and 5 bases lay between the germline ends. This CDR3 is built from 11 residues. Germline lookup yields CDR1 SEHNR and CDR2 FQNEAQ (reference sequence). The specimen sequenced was central memory CD4+ T cells from blood. This chain links TRBV7-9 with TRBJ1-1; D gene ambiguous. The sequence was collected from a man between 18 and 29 years old in good health. The CDR3 protein is CASAGNTEAFF. The DNA of the CDR3 is TGTGCCAGCGCGGGGAACACTGAAGCTTTCTTT.